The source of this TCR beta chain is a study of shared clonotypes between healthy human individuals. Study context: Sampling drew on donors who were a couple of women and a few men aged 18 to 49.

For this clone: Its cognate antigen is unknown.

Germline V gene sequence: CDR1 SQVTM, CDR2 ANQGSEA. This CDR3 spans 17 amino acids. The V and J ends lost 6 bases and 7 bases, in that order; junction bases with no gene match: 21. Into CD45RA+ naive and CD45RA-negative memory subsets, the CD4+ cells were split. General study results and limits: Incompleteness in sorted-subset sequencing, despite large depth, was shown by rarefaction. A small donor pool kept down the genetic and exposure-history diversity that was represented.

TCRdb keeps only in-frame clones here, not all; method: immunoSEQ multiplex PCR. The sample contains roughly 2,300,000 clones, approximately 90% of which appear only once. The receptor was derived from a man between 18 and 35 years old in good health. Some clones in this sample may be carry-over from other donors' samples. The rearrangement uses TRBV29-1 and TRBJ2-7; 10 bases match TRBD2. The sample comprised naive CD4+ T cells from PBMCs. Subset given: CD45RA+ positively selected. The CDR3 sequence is CSVPARGLAGALGEQYF. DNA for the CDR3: TGCAGCGTGCCGGCCCGGGGGCTAGCGGGAGCCTTGGGGGAGCAGTACTTC.